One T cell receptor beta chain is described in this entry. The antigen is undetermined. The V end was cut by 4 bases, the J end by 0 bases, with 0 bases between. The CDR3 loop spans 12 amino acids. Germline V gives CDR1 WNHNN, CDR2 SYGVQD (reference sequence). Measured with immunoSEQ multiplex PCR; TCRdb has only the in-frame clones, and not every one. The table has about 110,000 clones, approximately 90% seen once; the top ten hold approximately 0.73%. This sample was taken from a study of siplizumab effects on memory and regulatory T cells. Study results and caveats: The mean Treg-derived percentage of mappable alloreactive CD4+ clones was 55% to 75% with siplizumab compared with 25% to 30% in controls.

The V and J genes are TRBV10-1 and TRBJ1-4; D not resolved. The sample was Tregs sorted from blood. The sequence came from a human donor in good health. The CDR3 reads CASSATNEKLFF. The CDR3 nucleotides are TGCGCCAGCAGTGCAACTAATGAAAAACTGTTTTTT.